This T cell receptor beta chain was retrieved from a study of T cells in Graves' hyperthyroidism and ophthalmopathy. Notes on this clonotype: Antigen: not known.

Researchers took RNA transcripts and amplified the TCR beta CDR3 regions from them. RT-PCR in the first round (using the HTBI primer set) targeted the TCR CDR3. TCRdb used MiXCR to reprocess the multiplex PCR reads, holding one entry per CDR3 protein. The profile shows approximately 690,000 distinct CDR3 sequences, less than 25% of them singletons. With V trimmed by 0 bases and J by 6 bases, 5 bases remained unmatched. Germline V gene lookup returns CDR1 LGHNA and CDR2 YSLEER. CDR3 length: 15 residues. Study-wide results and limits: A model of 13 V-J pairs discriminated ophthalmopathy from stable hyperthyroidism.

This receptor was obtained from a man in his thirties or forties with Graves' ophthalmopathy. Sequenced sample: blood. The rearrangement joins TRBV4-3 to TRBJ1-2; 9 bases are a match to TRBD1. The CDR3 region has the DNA TGCGCCAGCAGCCAAGACTGGGACAGGGAGAATGGCTACACCTTC. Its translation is CASSQDWDRENGYTF.